The present entry profiles one TCR beta chain with its context. Time point here: blood 4 weeks post-SBRT, at nephrectomy. Sample treatment: 15 Gy SBRT to primary tumor, nephrectomy 4 weeks later. Radiation-treated patients gave blood at baseline, week 2 and week 4. The tumor was a clear cell renal cell carcinoma. The V and J ends lost 4 bases and 0 bases respectively, with 21 bases between them. The CDR3 is 18 residues long. The V gene's germline CDR1 is SGHTA and CDR2 FQGTGA. This specimen belongs to a study of radiation and T cells in renal cell carcinoma. Sequencing was performed with immunoSEQ multiplex PCR; in TCRdb, only in-frame clones are kept and a portion is missing. In the table there are tens of thousands of clones, approximately 82% of which are singletons.

The sequence was obtained from a woman between 55 and 75 years old with renal cell carcinoma. The chain links TRBV7-3 to TRBJ1-1; D unresolved. The sample here was blood, taken from a patient whose treatment included radiotherapy and nephrectomy. The CDR3 protein is CASSSTVGSPLMNTEAFF. CDR3 nucleotide sequence: TGTGCCAGCAGCTCCACAGTGGGCTCCCCTCTCATGAACACTGAAGCTTTCTTT.